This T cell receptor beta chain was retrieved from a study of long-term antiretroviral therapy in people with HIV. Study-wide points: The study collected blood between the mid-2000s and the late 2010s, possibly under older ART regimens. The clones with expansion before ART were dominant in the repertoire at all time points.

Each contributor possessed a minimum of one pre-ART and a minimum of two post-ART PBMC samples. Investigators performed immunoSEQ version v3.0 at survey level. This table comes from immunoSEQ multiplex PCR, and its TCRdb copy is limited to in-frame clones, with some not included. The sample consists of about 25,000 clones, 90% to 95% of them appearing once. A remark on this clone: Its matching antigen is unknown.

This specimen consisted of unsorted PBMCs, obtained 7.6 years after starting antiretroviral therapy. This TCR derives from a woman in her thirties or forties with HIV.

CDR3 loop: CASSQGLAGTETQYF. As DNA, the CDR3 is TGCGCCAGCAGCCAGGGACTAGCGGGAACAGAGACCCAGTACTTC. The rearrangement uses TRBV5-1 and TRBJ2-5, with TRBD2 identical over 13 bases. The germline CDR1 and CDR2 sequences are SGHRS and YFSETQ. Trimming cost V 4 bases and J 4 bases; bases outside gene matches: 4. The CDR3 is 15 residues long. The full variable domain, completed using reference TRBV5-1 and TRBJ2-5, is KAGVTQTPRYLIKTRGQQVTLSCSPISGHRSVSWYQQTPGQGLQFLFEYFSETQRNKGNFPGRFSGRQFSNSRSEMNVSTLELGDSALYLCASSQGLAGTETQYFGPGTRLLVL.